Reported below is one T cell receptor beta chain. Its antigen is unidentified. This sample was included in a study of T cell responses to AZD1222 COVID-19 vaccine. Findings of the study overall: Increased Spike-specific TCR breadth and depth were observed after two AZD1222 doses.

Trimming left V 0 bases short and J 0 bases short, with 18 bases between. Germline CDR1 and CDR2: SGHRS and YFSETQ. The CDR3 is 18 residues long. The table came from immunoSEQ multiplex PCR; TCRdb's copy has only in-frame clones and leaves some out. The table records about 150,000 clones, about nine tenths of them present only once. This rearrangement joins TRBV5-1 to TRBJ1-1, with a tentative D call TRBD1 (5 bases). The TCR comes from an adult who received the AZD1222 COVID-19 vaccine. The sequencing here drew on peripheral blood, taken 28 days after the second AZD1222 dose. In DNA, the CDR3 is TGCGCCAGCAGCTTGGGCCTGGGACCCCGTACTTTGAACACTGAAGCTTTCTTT. Encoded protein: CASSLGLGPRTLNTEAFF.